These T cell receptor beta chains were read from a single sample in a study of identical twins. From the 5' RACE reads, TCRdb called clonotypes with MiXCR, one entry per CDR3 protein. Of around 220,000 distinct CDR3 sequences in the sample, roughly an eighth were seen once. Sequencing was performed on memory (CD45RO+) T cells sorted from blood. These receptors were taken from a woman aged 18 to 35 in good health. Both conserved end residues are part of each CDR3. Each record gives: V gene, J gene, CDR3 protein.

v_call: TRBV20-1
j_call: TRBJ2-2
cdr3_aa: CSGDYNTGELFF

v_call: TRBV20-1
j_call: TRBJ2-3
cdr3_aa: CSATIPGRIVTDTQYF

v_call: TRBV20-1
j_call: TRBJ2-1
cdr3_aa: CSAPKREGRNEQFF

v_call: TRBV5-4
j_call: TRBJ2-3
cdr3_aa: CASSFRQGGTDTQYF

v_call: TRBV7-9
j_call: TRBJ2-1
cdr3_aa: CASRKTDRPSYNEQFF

v_call: TRBV12-3/TRBV12-4
j_call: TRBJ1-1
cdr3_aa: CASSFRGMNTEAFF

v_call: TRBV20-1
j_call: TRBJ1-2
cdr3_aa: CSARDRDRAYGYTF

v_call: TRBV12-3/TRBV12-4
j_call: TRBJ1-1
cdr3_aa: CASTTQRMNTEAFF

v_call: TRBV6-2/TRBV6-3
j_call: TRBJ2-3
cdr3_aa: CASRKGDTQYF

v_call: TRBV5-6
j_call: TRBJ2-1
cdr3_aa: CASSSSGRSLGNEQFF

v_call: TRBV24-1
j_call: TRBJ2-1
cdr3_aa: CATGASGYNEQFF

v_call: TRBV5-4
j_call: TRBJ2-7
cdr3_aa: CASRLDSGEQYF

v_call: TRBV5-1
j_call: TRBJ2-2
cdr3_aa: CASSLVHNTGELFF

v_call: TRBV11-3
j_call: TRBJ2-3
cdr3_aa: CASSLGRLSDTQYF

v_call: TRBV10-2
j_call: TRBJ2-3
cdr3_aa: CASKLQREGPADTQYF

v_call: TRBV3-1
j_call: TRBJ1-1
cdr3_aa: CASSQHGGNTEAFF

v_call: TRBV20-1
j_call: TRBJ1-6
cdr3_aa: CSALTRQGNSPLHF

v_call: TRBV20-1
j_call: TRBJ1-5
cdr3_aa: CSASRDSNQPQHF

v_call: TRBV20-1
j_call: TRBJ2-7
cdr3_aa: CSATAPGAYEQYF

v_call: TRBV29-1
j_call: TRBJ1-6
cdr3_aa: CSVTKYNSPLHF

v_call: TRBV7-9
j_call: TRBJ1-2
cdr3_aa: CASSSGEAGYTF

v_call: TRBV7-6
j_call: TRBJ1-3
cdr3_aa: CASSLPSSGNTIYF

v_call: TRBV5-1
j_call: TRBJ2-2
cdr3_aa: CASSLILNTGELFF

v_call: TRBV19
j_call: TRBJ2-2
cdr3_aa: CASSTLEGGRGELFF

v_call: TRBV28
j_call: TRBJ1-4
cdr3_aa: CASSKTDAGQEYKKLFF

v_call: TRBV5-4
j_call: TRBJ2-5
cdr3_aa: CASSLQGQGVRQETQYF

v_call: TRBV6-4
j_call: TRBJ2-2
cdr3_aa: CASSGSGSGGELFF

v_call: TRBV5-1
j_call: TRBJ1-2
cdr3_aa: CASSLATGDYGYTF

v_call: TRBV6-5
j_call: TRBJ1-1
cdr3_aa: CASSSDRVNTEAFF

v_call: TRBV15
j_call: TRBJ1-2
cdr3_aa: CATSRAGGNGYTF

v_call: TRBV5-1
j_call: TRBJ1-1
cdr3_aa: CASSFSGNTEAFF

v_call: TRBV7-3
j_call: TRBJ2-1
cdr3_aa: CASSSLAGGYNEQFF

v_call: TRBV20-1
j_call: TRBJ2-1
cdr3_aa: CSARMVQRSYNEQFF

v_call: TRBV6-1
j_call: TRBJ2-1
cdr3_aa: CASSGDRGSYNEQFF

v_call: TRBV7-2
j_call: TRBJ2-7
cdr3_aa: CASSLDPYEQYF

v_call: TRBV7-9
j_call: TRBJ1-3
cdr3_aa: CASSLAGDRVAGNTIYF

v_call: TRBV4-3
j_call: TRBJ2-3
cdr3_aa: CASSQGLAGGQDTQYF

v_call: TRBV18
j_call: TRBJ2-5
cdr3_aa: CASSSSREETQYF

v_call: TRBV20-1
j_call: TRBJ2-7
cdr3_aa: CSATPIELAGASGAEQYF

v_call: TRBV5-1
j_call: TRBJ2-5
cdr3_aa: CASSLSQETQYF

v_call: TRBV7-2
j_call: TRBJ2-6
cdr3_aa: CASSGGLAGANVLTF

v_call: TRBV12-3/TRBV12-4
j_call: TRBJ1-3
cdr3_aa: CASSFAEGNTIYF

v_call: TRBV2
j_call: TRBJ1-1
cdr3_aa: CASSEWVSLTEAFF

v_call: TRBV25-1
j_call: TRBJ2-7
cdr3_aa: CASRNRGQYEQYF

v_call: TRBV9
j_call: TRBJ2-5
cdr3_aa: CASSPTGWGRETQYF

v_call: TRBV29-1
j_call: TRBJ1-1
cdr3_aa: CSTSGGNTEAFF

v_call: TRBV29-1
j_call: TRBJ2-1
cdr3_aa: CSVGGGLAATSYNEQFF

v_call: TRBV25-1
j_call: TRBJ2-7
cdr3_aa: CASSAQGYGYEQYF

v_call: TRBV9
j_call: TRBJ1-2
cdr3_aa: CASSAYTGRGGYTF

v_call: TRBV20-1
j_call: TRBJ1-6
cdr3_aa: CSARLQGANSPLHF

v_call: TRBV6-1
j_call: TRBJ2-2
cdr3_aa: CASSEANTGELFF

v_call: TRBV29-1
j_call: TRBJ1-1
cdr3_aa: CSVVTYPGQRNTEAFF

v_call: TRBV12-3/TRBV12-4
j_call: TRBJ1-2
cdr3_aa: CASSLVLVGYTF